Below are 17 T cell receptor beta chains sequenced from a single sample in a study of shared clonotypes between healthy human individuals. Using immunoSEQ multiplex PCR, the repertoire was profiled, and TCRdb retains in-frame clones only, with some absent. The sample holds fewer than 130,000 clones, about 66% seen once. Sequencing was carried out using memory CD8+ T cells sorted from blood. Subset meaning: CD45RO+ cells pooled with CCR7-negative TemRA cells. The receptor set was obtained from a woman aged 25 to 45 in good health.

This clone was recorded only once. The V gene is TRBV7-9, the J gene TRBJ2-7, with 12 bases that match TRBD2. Germline CDR1 reads SEHNR; CDR2 reads FQNEAQ (reference sequence). The CDR3 totals 16 residues. V shed 2 bases, J shed 3 bases, and the junction held 5 bases outside the gene matches. CDR3 amino acids: CASSLSASGRDYEQYF. The DNA of the CDR3 is TGTGCCAGCAGCTTATCGGCTAGCGGGAGGGACTACGAGCAGTACTTC. Together with reference TRBV7-9 and TRBJ2-7, the CDR3 gives the full variable domain: DTGVSQNPRHKITKRGQNVTFRCDPISEHNRLYWYRQTLGQGPEFLTYFQNEAQLEKSRLLSDRFSAERPKGSFSTLEIQRTEQGDSAMYLCASSLSASGRDYEQYFGPGTRLTVT.

At least ten counts were recorded for this clone. The chain has TRBV19 and TRBJ2-1, with D unclear. This CDR3 region has 14 residues. V was clipped by 1 base and J by 5 bases, with 9 bases between them. CDR1 and CDR2 from the germline V gene are LNHDA and SQIVND (reference sequence). The CDR3 DNA reads as TGTGCCAGTAGTATAGTCTACAGTGACAATGAGCAGTTCTTC. Amino acid sequence: CASSIVYSDNEQFF.

This clone appeared a few times. The V call is TRBV7-9, the J call TRBJ2-1; unclear D gene. The CDR3 has 15 amino acids. Deletions cut 5 bases from V and 4 bases from J, with 15 bases between. Germline V gene sequence: CDR1 SEHNR, CDR2 FQNEAQ (reference sequence). As DNA, the CDR3 is TGTGCCAGCAGCCCCGGTGCTTCGACTTACAATGAGCAGTTCTTC. Translation gives CASSPGASTYNEQFF.

This chain joins TRBV5-1 and TRBJ2-7; D is unclear. Germline CDR1 SGHRS, CDR2 YFSETQ. CDR3 size: 14 residues. V was shortened by 3 bases and J by 2 bases, with 12 bases between the two germline ends. This CDR3 reads CASSSLYPTYEQYF. The CDR3 nucleotides are TGCGCCAGCAGCTCCCTATACCCCACCTACGAGCAGTACTTC.

As for this clone: The same CDR3 can be traced to other DNA sequences in this sample. V is TRBV9 and J is TRBJ2-2, with a possible D match to TRBD2 (5 bases). The germline gives CDR1 SGDLS, CDR2 YYNGEE. Trimming removed 4 bases from V and 4 bases from J, with 8 bases in between. The CDR3 contains 13 residues. CDR3: CASSFGGTGELFF. CDR3 in DNA: TGTGCCAGCAGCTTCGGAGGCACCGGGGAGCTGTTTTTT.

This clone was seen at least ten times. V usage is TRBV25-1 and J usage is TRBJ2-7, with a tentative D call TRBD1 (6 bases). Trimming cost V 5 bases and J 5 bases, with 19 bases left between them. Germline V gene lookup returns CDR1 MGHDK and CDR2 SYGVNS. This CDR3 region has 15 residues. The CDR3 sequence is CASSSGQLPPNEQYF. CDR3 DNA sequence: TGTGCCAGCAGTAGTGGACAGCTACCCCCCAACGAGCAGTACTTC.

This clone was counted once. The rearrangement links TRBV2 to TRBJ2-5, with TRBD1 matching over 9 bases. The DNA end is a closer match to TRBJ2-7, so the J assignment may be wrong. This CDR3 spans 16 amino acids. Per the germline V gene, CDR1 is SNHLY and CDR2 is FYNNEI. The CDR3: CASSLSRDRESYEQYF. The CDR3 coding sequence is TGTGCCAGCAGCCTAAGCCGGGACAGGGAATCCTACGAGCAGTACTTC.

The chain couples TRBV27 to TRBJ1-5; D gene unclear. This CDR3 contains 15 residues. V lost 6 bases and J 3 bases, leaving 15 bases between the germline ends. Germline V gene data show CDR1 as MNHEY and CDR2 as SMNVEV (reference sequence). In DNA form, the CDR3 reads TGTGCCAGCAGACCCAGGCTCCACCACAATCAGCCCCAGCATTTT. Translating gives CASRPRLHHNQPQHF.

This clone was detected only a few times. The chain couples TRBV6-5 to TRBJ1-2; no clear D. V gave up 2 bases and J gave up 3 bases, with 7 bases separating them. The germline V gene has CDR1 MNHEY and CDR2 SVGAGI. The CDR3 contains 13 residues. DNA for the CDR3: TGTGCCAGCAGTTACACCGGGGACTATGGCTACACCTTC. The encoded protein is CASSYTGDYGYTF.

This clone came up a few times. The J gene is TRBJ2-1, the V gene TRBV6-4, with no clear D. The CDR3 loop spans 15 amino acids. Germline V gene sequence: CDR1 MRHNA, CDR2 SNTAGT. V dropped 0 bases and J dropped 0 bases, with 6 bases sitting between them. The CDR3 protein is CASSDSVDSYNEQFF. CDR3 DNA: TGTGCCAGCAGTGACTCAGTGGACTCCTACAATGAGCAGTTCTTC.

The V and J genes are TRBV27 and TRBJ2-3; 12 bases are shared with TRBD2. Germline lookup yields CDR1 MNHEY and CDR2 SMNVEV (reference sequence). V dropped 4 bases and J dropped 5; count of bases not matched to a gene: 16. This CDR3 comprises 19 residues. The CDR3 nucleotides read TGTGCCAGCAGTTCGCAGGGGCTCCTAGCGGGAGGGCCGGGAGATACGCAGTATTTT. Its protein product is CASSSQGLLAGGPGDTQYF.

The gene calls are TRBV6-5 and TRBJ2-4; D might be TRBD2 (6 bases). The CDR3 totals 15 residues. V was pared by 6 bases and J by 0 bases, with 12 bases between. Germline CDR1 and CDR2: MNHEY and SVGAGI. CDR3 loop: CASRAGGLAKNIQYF. The CDR3 region has the DNA TGTGCCAGCAGGGCCGGGGGTCTAGCCAAAAACATTCAGTACTTC.

This clone has only a few counts. The genes are TRBV5-5 and TRBJ1-2; tentatively, D is TRBD1 (5 bases). Germline lookup yields CDR1 SGHKS and CDR2 YYEKEE (reference sequence). Between the trimmed V and J ends, which lost 6 bases and 4 bases, there was a span of 16 bases. This CDR3 comprises 14 residues. CDR3 in amino acids: CASIPARAFYGYTF. DNA of the CDR3: TGTGCCAGCATCCCGGCCAGGGCCTTCTATGGCTACACCTTC.

This clone appeared a single time. The chain recombines TRBV5-1 with TRBJ2-2; D possibly corresponds to TRBD1 (6 bases). The CDR3 runs to 18 residues. Germline CDR1 is SGHRS and CDR2 is YFSETQ. V gave up 3 bases and J gave up 6 bases, with 24 bases separating them. The CDR3 spells CASSWRGTTGFSAGELFF. The CDR3, as DNA: TGCGCCAGCAGCTGGCGTGGGACAACAGGGTTTAGTGCCGGGGAGCTGTTTTTT.

V is TRBV9 and J is TRBJ2-5; D is perhaps TRBD1 (5 bases). Trimming removed 1 base at V and 3 bases at J, with 10 bases between. CDR3 length: 14 residues. Germline values: CDR1 SGDLS, CDR2 YYNGEE. CDR3 nucleotide sequence: TGTGCCAGCAGCGTACAAGACAGTGAAGAGACCCAGTACTTC. Its translation: CASSVQDSEETQYF.

The chain is built from TRBV5-4 and TRBJ2-6; possibly TRBD2 for D (5 bases). CDR3 size: 15 residues. V was cut by 4 bases and J by 0 bases, with 8 bases left in between. Per the germline V gene, CDR1 is SGHNT and CDR2 is YYREEE (reference sequence). The CDR3 DNA sequence: TGTGCCAGCAGCACGGAGGACTCTGGGGCCAACGTCCTGACTTTC. Its protein is CASSTEDSGANVLTF.

This clone was seen only once. This chain uses TRBV4-1 with TRBJ2-7, with D possibly TRBD2 on 5 matching bases. The CDR3 extends over 13 amino acids. Germline assignment: CDR1 MGHRA and CDR2 YSYEKL. Trimming took off 4 bases at V and 6 bases at J, with 13 bases between the two ends. CDR3 coding DNA: TGCGCCAGCAGCCGAGGCCTCGGGGTCGAGCAGTACTTC. Protein sequence: CASSRGLGVEQYF.